Below are 9 T cell receptor beta chains sequenced from a single sample in a study of memory CD8 T cells in hepatitis C reinfection. The method was immunoSEQ multiplex PCR; TCRdb's version includes in-frame clones alone and lacks a portion of them. The sample records around 45,000 clones, roughly 88% being singletons. Time point specified: peak reinfection, 3 to 8 weeks after reinfection detection. The sorted cells went straight to TCR sequencing with no prior in vitro expansion. Sample: naive CD8+ T cells sorted from blood. These TCRs come from a man aged 18 to 30 with hepatitis C virus infection.

The chain is built from TRBV28 and TRBJ1-3; D unresolved. The CDR3 length is 14 residues. Germline V gene data show CDR1 as MDHEN and CDR2 as SYDVKM. Trimming took 7 bases from V and 0 from J, leaving 10 bases between them. CDR3 in DNA: TGTGCCAGCACCTTAAATCTCTCTGGAAACACCATATATTTT. It codes for CASTLNLSGNTIYF.

V gene TRBV5-4 combines with J gene TRBJ2-7; unclear D gene. V was shortened by 0 bases and J by 3 bases, with 10 bases between the two germline ends. Per germline, CDR1 SGHNT and CDR2 YYREEE (reference sequence). CDR3 length equals 14 residues. The CDR3 spells CASSLDYSLYEQYV. CDR3 coding DNA: TGTGCCAGCAGCTTGGATTACAGCCTCTACGAGCAGTACGTC.

The V call is TRBV6-5, the J call TRBJ1-4; TRBD1 matches 7 bases. The germline CDR1 and CDR2 sequences are MNHEY and SVGAGI. The CDR3 runs 14 residues. V shed 5 bases, J shed 8 bases, and the junction held 8 bases outside the gene matches. The CDR3 sequence: CASSPTGTGEKLFF. CDR3 DNA sequence: TGTGCCAGCAGTCCGACAGGGACTGGCGAAAAACTGTTTTTT.

The V gene is TRBV27, the J gene TRBJ2-1; D possibly corresponds to TRBD2 (5 bases). CDR3 length: 14 amino acids. Between the trimmed V and J ends, which lost 2 bases and 4 bases, there was a span of 9 bases. Germline V lookup: CDR1 MNHEY, CDR2 SMNVEV (reference sequence). The CDR3 is CASSLGLAYNEQFF. DNA for the CDR3: TGTGCCAGCAGTTTAGGGCTAGCTTACAATGAGCAGTTCTTC.

V gene TRBV9 combines with J gene TRBJ2-1; 8 bases agree with TRBD1. The CDR3 contains 15 residues. Germline CDR1 and CDR2: SGDLS and YYNGEE. The V and J ends lost 4 bases and 4 bases, in that order; junction bases with no gene match: 7. The CDR3 loop is CASSPRTGLYNEQFF. The CDR3 coding sequence is TGTGCCAGCAGCCCCCGGACAGGGCTATACAATGAGCAGTTCTTC.

The V gene is TRBV7-9, the J gene TRBJ1-5, with D maybe TRBD1 (5 bases). With 0 bases removed from V and 0 bases from J, the gap between germline ends came to 12 bases. Germline V gene data show CDR1 as SEHNR and CDR2 as FQNEAQ (reference sequence). CDR3 length: 17 residues. This CDR3 is CASSLAQGAYSNQPQHF. The CDR3 DNA sequence: TGTGCCAGCAGCTTAGCGCAGGGTGCCTATAGCAATCAGCCCCAGCATTTT.

V and J are TRBV11-2 and TRBJ2-5; D not certain. Trimming removed 2 bases at V and 5 bases at J, with 12 bases between. The CDR3 runs to 14 residues. Germline lookup yields CDR1 SGHAT and CDR2 FQNNGV. CDR3 amino acids: CASSLTAGSETQYF. The CDR3 coding sequence is TGTGCCAGCAGCTTAACGGCAGGATCGGAGACCCAGTACTTC. Supplemented by reference TRBV11-2 and TRBJ2-5, the full variable domain reads EAGVAQSPRYKIIEKRQSVAFWCNPISGHATLYWYQQILGQGPKLLIQFQNNGVVDDSQLPKDRFSAERLKGVDSTLKIQPAKLEDSAVYLCASSLTAGSETQYFGPGTRLLVL.

In its sample, this clone was seen once. V and J are TRBV7-9 and TRBJ1-4; 8 nucleotides line up with TRBD1. This CDR3 comprises 11 residues. J lost 14 bases, V lost 5 bases, and 4 bases had no gene match. CDR1 and CDR2 from the germline V gene are SEHNR and FQNEAQ (reference sequence). The CDR3 is CASSRTGPLFF. Written as DNA, the CDR3 is TGTGCCAGCAGCCGGACAGGGCCTCTGTTTTTT.

The sample holds one count of this clone. The chain joins TRBV6-1 to TRBJ2-7; 7 nucleotides match TRBD2. The V gene's germline CDR1 is MNHNS and CDR2 SASEGT. The V and J ends lost 11 bases and 2 bases, in that order; junction bases with no gene match: 12. The CDR3 loop spans 14 amino acids. The CDR3 spells CASFGRESAYEQYF. CDR3 DNA sequence: TGTGCCTCCTTCGGGCGGGAGAGTGCCTACGAGCAGTACTTC.